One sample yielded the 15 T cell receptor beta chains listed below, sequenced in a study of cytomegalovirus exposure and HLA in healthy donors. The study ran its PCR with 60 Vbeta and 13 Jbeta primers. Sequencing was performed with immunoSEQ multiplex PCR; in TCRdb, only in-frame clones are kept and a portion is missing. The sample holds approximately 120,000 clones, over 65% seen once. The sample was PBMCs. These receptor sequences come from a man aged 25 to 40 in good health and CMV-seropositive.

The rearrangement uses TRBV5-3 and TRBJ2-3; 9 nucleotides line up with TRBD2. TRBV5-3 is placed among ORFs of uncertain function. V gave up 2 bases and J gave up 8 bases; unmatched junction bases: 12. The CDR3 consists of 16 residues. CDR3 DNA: TGTGCCAGAAGCTTAGCCCGGGGACTAGCATTGGGTACGCAGTATTTT. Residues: CARSLARGLALGTQYF.

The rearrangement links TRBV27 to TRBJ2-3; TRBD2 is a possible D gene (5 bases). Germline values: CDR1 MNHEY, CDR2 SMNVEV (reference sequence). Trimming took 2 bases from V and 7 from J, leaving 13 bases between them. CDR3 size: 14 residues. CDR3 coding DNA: TGTGCCAGCAGTTTAGGCGGGCAAATAAATACGCAGTATTTT. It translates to CASSLGGQINTQYF.

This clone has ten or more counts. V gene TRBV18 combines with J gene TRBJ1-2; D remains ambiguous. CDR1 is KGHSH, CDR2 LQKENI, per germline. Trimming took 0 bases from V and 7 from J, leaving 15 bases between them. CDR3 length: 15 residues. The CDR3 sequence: CASSPPAGTNPGYTF. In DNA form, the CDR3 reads TGTGCCAGCTCACCACCTGCAGGAACCAATCCTGGCTACACCTTC. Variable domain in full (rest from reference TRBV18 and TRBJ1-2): NAGVMQNPRHLVRRRGQEARLRCSPMKGHSHVYWYRQLPEEGLKFMVYLQKENIIDESGMPKERFSAEFPKEGPSILRIQQVVRGDSAAYFCASSPPAGTNPGYTFGSGTRLTVV.

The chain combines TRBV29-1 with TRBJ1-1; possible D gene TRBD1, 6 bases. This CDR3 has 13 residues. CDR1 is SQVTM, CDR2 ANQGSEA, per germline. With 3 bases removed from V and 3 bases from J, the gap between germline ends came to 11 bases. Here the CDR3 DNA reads TGCAGCGTTGATCGCGGGGGGCACACTGAAGCTTTCTTT. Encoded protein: CSVDRGGHTEAFF.

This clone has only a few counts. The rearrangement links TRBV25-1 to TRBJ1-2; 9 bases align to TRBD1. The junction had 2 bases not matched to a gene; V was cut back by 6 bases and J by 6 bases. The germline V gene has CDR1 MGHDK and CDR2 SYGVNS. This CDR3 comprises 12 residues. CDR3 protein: CASRTGGNGYTF. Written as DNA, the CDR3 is TGTGCCAGCAGAACAGGGGGCAATGGCTACACCTTC.

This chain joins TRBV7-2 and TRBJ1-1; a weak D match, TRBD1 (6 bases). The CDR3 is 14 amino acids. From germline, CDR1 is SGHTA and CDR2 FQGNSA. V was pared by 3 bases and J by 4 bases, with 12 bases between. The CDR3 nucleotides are TGTGCCAGCAGCTTTGGGGGCGCGGGCACTGAAGCTTTCTTT. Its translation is CASSFGGAGTEAFF.

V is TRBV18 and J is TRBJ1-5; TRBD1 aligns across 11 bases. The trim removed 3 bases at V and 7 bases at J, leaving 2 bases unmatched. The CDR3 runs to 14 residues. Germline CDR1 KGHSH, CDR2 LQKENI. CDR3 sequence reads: CASSPGQGEQPQHF. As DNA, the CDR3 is TGTGCCAGCTCACCGGGACAGGGGGAGCAGCCCCAGCATTTT.

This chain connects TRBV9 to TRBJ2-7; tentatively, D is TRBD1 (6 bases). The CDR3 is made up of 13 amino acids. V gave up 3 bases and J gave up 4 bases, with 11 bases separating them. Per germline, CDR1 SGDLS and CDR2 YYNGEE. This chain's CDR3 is CASSAPDRYEQYF. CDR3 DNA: TGTGCCAGCAGCGCACCGGACAGATACGAGCAGTACTTC. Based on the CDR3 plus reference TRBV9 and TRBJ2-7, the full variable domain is DSGVTQTPKHLITATGQRVTLRCSPRSGDLSVYWYQQSLDQGLQFLIQYYNGEERAKGNILERFSAQQFPDLHSELNLSSLELGDSALYFCASSAPDRYEQYFGPGTRLTVT.

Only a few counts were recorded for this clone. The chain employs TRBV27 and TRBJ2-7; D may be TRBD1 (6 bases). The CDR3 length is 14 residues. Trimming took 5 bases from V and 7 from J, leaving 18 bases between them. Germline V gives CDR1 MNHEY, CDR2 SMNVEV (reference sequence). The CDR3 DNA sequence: TGTGCCAGCAGTAACGACAGGAGGTTTGAAGAGCAGTACTTC. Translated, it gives CASSNDRRFEEQYF.

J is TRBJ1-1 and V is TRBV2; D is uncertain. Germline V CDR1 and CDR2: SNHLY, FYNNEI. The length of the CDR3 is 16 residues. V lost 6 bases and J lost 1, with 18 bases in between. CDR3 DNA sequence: TGTGCCAGCAGAGATAACCATCGGGGAGGGAACACTGAAGCTTTCTTT. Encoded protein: CASRDNHRGGNTEAFF.

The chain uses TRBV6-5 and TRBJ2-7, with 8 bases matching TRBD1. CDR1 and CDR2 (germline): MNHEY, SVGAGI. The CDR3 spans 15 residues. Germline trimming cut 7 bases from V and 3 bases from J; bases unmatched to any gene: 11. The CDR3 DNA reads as TGTGCCAGCACTCGATCGGGACAGGCCCTCTACGAGCAGTACTTC. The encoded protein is CASTRSGQALYEQYF.

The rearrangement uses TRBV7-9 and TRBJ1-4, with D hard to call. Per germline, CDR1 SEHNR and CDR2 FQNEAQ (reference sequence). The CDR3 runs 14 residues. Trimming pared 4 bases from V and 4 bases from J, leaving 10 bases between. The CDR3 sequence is CASSSRVRNEKLFF. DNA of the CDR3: TGTGCCAGCAGCTCCCGGGTCCGTAATGAAAAACTGTTTTTT.

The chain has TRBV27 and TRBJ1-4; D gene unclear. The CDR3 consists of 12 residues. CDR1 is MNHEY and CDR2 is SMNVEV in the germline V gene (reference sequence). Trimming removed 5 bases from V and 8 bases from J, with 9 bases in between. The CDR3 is CASSPNVEKLFF. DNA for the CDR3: TGTGCCAGCAGTCCTAACGTGGAAAAACTGTTTTTT.

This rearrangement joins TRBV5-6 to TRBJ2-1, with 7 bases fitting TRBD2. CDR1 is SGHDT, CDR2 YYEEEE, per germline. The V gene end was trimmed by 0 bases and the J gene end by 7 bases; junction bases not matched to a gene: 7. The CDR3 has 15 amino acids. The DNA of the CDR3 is TGTGCCAGCAGCTTGGTTAGCGGGCCCCGGAATGAGCAGTTCTTC. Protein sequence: CASSLVSGPRNEQFF.

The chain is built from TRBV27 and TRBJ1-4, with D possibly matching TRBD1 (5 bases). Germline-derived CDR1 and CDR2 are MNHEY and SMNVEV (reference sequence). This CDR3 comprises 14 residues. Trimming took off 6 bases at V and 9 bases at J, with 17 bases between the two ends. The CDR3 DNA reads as TGTGCCAGCAGCCCAGGGTCGCCGGTCAAAAAACTGTTTTTT. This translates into CASSPGSPVKKLFF.